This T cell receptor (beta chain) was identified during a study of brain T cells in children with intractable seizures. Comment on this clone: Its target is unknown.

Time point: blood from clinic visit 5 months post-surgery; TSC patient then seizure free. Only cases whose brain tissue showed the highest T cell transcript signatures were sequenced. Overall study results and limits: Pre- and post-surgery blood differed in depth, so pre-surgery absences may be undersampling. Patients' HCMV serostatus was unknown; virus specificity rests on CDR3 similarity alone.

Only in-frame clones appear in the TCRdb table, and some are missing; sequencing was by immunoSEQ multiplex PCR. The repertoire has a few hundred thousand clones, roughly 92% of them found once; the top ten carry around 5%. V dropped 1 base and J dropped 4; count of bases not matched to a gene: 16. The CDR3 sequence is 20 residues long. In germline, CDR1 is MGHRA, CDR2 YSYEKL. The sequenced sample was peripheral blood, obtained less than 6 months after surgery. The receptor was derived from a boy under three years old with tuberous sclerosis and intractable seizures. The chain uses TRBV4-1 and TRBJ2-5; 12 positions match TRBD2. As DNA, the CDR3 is TGCGCCAGCAGCCAAGCCCAGCCCGGACTAGCGGGATTCTCTGGAGAGACCCAGTACTTC. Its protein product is CASSQAQPGLAGFSGETQYF.